What follows describes a single T cell receptor beta chain. This CDR3 comprises 17 residues. The germline CDR1 and CDR2 sequences are MNHNS and SASEGT. The V segment lost 1 base and the J segment 4 bases; nucleotides outside the gene matches: 9. The sample originates from a study of blood T cell repertoires in COVID-19. The assay was immunoSEQ multiplex PCR, and TCRdb's table has in-frame clones only and misses some. This table holds 100,000 to 150,000 clones, more than 60% found once. The J gene is TRBJ2-3, the V gene TRBV6-1; 9 bases are a match to TRBD2. The TCR originated in a woman in her 70s with acute or convalescent COVID-19. Sequencing was carried out using peripheral blood. DNA for the CDR3: TGTGCCAGCAGTGAAGTACGCGGGAGGGCCATTTCAGATACGCAGTATTTT. It yields the protein CASSEVRGRAISDTQYF.